Below, 10 T cell receptor beta chains from the same sample are listed, as sequenced in a study of early T cells in non-severe SARS-CoV-2 infection. TCRdb re-derived calls from the 5' RACE reads in MiXCR, one entry per CDR3 protein. The table records 64,000 or so distinct CDR3 sequences, roughly 12% of them present only once. Specimen: whole blood, collected at baseline. Receptors were obtained from an adult who was a healthcare worker with PCR-confirmed SARS-CoV-2 infection or an uninfected control (not recorded which).

The sample holds a few counts of this clonotype. The genes are TRBV7-6 and TRBJ2-5; no firm D call. The CDR3 extends over 13 amino acids. The V end was cut by 3 bases, the J end by 4 bases, with 9 bases between. Germline lookup yields CDR1 SGHVS and CDR2 FNYEAQ. The CDR3 sequence: CASSFGSPETQYF. CDR3 sequence (DNA): TGTGCCAGCAGCTTTGGGTCCCCAGAGACCCAGTACTTC.

This clonotype appeared a few times. This chain links TRBV20-1 with TRBJ2-7; D gene uncertain. Trimming removed 0 bases from V and 5 bases from J, with 14 bases in between. The CDR3 contains 14 residues. The germline CDR1 and CDR2 sequences are DFQATT and SNEGSKA (reference sequence). CDR3 DNA: TGCAGTGCTAGAGATGGAGTTCCGCCCAACGAGCAGTACTTC. Its protein is CSARDGVPPNEQYF.

This clonotype turned up a few times. CDR3 in amino acids: CAWSGSNGDEQFF. CDR3 nucleotides: TGTGCCTGGAGTGGTTCAAATGGGGATGAGCAGTTCTTC. The chain couples TRBV30 to TRBJ2-1; D uncertain. This CDR3 has 13 residues. Germline CDR1 GTSNPN, CDR2 SVGIG (reference sequence). Trimming pared 1 base from V and 8 bases from J, leaving 12 bases between.

This clonotype has just one count. V is TRBV12-3 or TRBV12-4 and J is TRBJ1-6; TRBD1 might be the D (5 bases). V was shortened by 3 bases and J by 4 bases, with 16 bases between the two germline ends. The length of the CDR3 is 17 residues. The CDR3 protein is CASSLWDRSIYNSPLHF. Written as DNA, the CDR3 is TGTGCCAGCAGTTTGTGGGACCGGTCCATTTATAATTCACCCCTCCACTTT.

The chain joins TRBV7-3 to TRBJ1-1, with no clear D. Trimming left V 2 bases short and J 5 bases short, with 9 bases between. CDR1 is SGHTA and CDR2 is FQGTGA in the germline V gene. This CDR3 is built from 13 residues. The CDR3 loop is CASSLEPRTEAFF. Here the CDR3 DNA reads TGTGCCAGCAGCTTAGAGCCGAGGACTGAAGCTTTCTTT. Looking up the rest from reference TRBV7-3 and TRBJ1-1 gives the full variable domain: GAGVSQTPSNKVTEKGKYVELRCDPISGHTALYWYRQSLGQGPEFLIYFQGTGAADDSGLPNDRFFAVRPEGSVSTLKIQRTERGDSAVYLCASSLEPRTEAFFGQGTRLTVV.

V and J are TRBV18 and TRBJ1-1, with TRBD1 matching 7 bases. V dropped 3 bases and J dropped 4; count of bases not matched to a gene: 2. The germline CDR1 and CDR2 sequences are KGHSH and LQKENI. The CDR3 runs 13 residues. The CDR3 reads CASSPSGGTEAFF. DNA of the CDR3: TGTGCCAGCTCACCCTCAGGGGGCACTGAAGCTTTCTTT.

This clonotype has ten or more counts. The chain links TRBV12-3 or TRBV12-4 to TRBJ2-5, with D possibly called TRBD1 or TRBD2 (6 bases each). The CDR3 has 14 amino acids. With 4 bases removed from V and 5 bases from J, the gap between germline ends came to 14 bases. CDR3 DNA sequence: TGTGCCAGCAGTTCCCTAGGGGGGCCTGAGACCCAGTACTTC. Protein: CASSSLGGPETQYF.

This clonotype was found a few times. The chain employs TRBV7-9 and TRBJ2-2; D unresolved. The V gene's germline CDR1 is SEHNR and CDR2 FQNEAQ (reference sequence). The CDR3 sequence is 13 residues long. V dropped 5 bases and J dropped 2 bases, with 6 bases sitting between them. The CDR3 DNA sequence: TGTGCCAGCAGCGCTCGAAACACCGGGGAGCTGTTTTTT. This gives the protein CASSARNTGELFF.

This clonotype was seen at least ten times. The V call is TRBV5-6, the J call TRBJ1-5; D unresolved. The germline V and J ends were trimmed by 4 bases and 6 bases, with 11 bases remaining between them. The CDR3 length is 13 residues. Germline CDR1 SGHDT, CDR2 YYEEEE. The CDR3 DNA reads TGTGCCAGCAGCGCCACTATGGGTCAGCCCCAGCATTTT. Its protein product is CASSATMGQPQHF.

At least ten counts were recorded for this clonotype. V gene TRBV30 combines with J gene TRBJ1-1, with 7 bases lining up with TRBD1. J lost 5 bases, V lost 2 bases, and 11 bases had no gene match. CDR1 and CDR2 from the germline V gene are GTSNPN and SVGIG (reference sequence). The CDR3 runs 15 residues. For the CDR3, the DNA is TGTGCCTGGAGTAATCCGGGACAGAAAGGAACTGAAGCTTTCTTT. Protein sequence: CAWSNPGQKGTEAFF.